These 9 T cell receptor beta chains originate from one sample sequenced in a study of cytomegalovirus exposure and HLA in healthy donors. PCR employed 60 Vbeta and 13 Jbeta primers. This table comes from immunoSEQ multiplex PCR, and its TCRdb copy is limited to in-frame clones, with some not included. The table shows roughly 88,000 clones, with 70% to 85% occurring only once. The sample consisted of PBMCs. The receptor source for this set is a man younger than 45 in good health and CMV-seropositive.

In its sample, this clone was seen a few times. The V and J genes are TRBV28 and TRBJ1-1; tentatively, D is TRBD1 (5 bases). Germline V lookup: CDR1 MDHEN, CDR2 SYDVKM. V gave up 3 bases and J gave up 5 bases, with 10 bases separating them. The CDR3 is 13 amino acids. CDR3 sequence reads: CASSFAGGTEAFF. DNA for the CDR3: TGTGCCAGCAGTTTTGCGGGGGGGACTGAAGCTTTCTTT.

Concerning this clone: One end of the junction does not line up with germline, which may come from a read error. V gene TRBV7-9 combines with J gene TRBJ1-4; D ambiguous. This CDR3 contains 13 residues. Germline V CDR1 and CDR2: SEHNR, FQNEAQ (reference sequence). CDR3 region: CSSSLESGEKLFF. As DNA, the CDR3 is TGTTCCAGCAGCCTTGAATCGGGAGAAAAACTGTTTTTT.

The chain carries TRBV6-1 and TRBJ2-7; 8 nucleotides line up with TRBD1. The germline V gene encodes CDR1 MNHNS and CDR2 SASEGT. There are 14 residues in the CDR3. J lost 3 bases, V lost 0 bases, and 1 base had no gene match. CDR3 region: CASSEATGDYEQYF. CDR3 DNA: TGTGCCAGCAGTGAAGCGACAGGGGACTACGAGCAGTACTTC.

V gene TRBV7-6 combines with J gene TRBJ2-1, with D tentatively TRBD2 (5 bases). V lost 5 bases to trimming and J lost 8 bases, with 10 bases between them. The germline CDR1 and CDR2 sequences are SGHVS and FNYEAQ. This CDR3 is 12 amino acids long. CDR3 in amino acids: CASSLLEDEQFF. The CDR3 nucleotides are TGTGCCAGCAGCCTACTAGAGGATGAGCAGTTCTTC.

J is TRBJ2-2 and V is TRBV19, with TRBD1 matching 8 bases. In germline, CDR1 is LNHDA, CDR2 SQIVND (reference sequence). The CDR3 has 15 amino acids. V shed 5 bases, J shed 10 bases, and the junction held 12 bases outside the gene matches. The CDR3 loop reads CASSLRDRSVEELFF. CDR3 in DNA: TGTGCCAGTAGTCTGCGGGACAGGTCGGTCGAGGAGCTGTTTTTT.

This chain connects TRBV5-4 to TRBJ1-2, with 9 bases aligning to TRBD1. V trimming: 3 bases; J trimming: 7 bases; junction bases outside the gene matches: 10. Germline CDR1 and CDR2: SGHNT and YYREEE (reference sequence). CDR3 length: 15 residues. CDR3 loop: CASSSGGTGLGGYTF. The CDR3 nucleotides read TGTGCCAGCAGCTCTGGTGGGACAGGGCTTGGTGGCTACACCTTC.

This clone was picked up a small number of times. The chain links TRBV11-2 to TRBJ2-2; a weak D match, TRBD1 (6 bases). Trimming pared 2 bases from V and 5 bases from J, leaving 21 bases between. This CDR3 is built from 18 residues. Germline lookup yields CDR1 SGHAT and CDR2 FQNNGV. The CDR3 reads CASSLLVSGAPGTGELFF. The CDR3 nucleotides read TGTGCCAGCAGCTTATTAGTGTCAGGGGCGCCGGGAACCGGGGAGCTGTTTTTT. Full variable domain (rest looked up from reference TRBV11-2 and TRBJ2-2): EAGVAQSPRYKIIEKRQSVAFWCNPISGHATLYWYQQILGQGPKLLIQFQNNGVVDDSQLPKDRFSAERLKGVDSTLKIQPAKLEDSAVYLCASSLLVSGAPGTGELFFGEGSRLTVL.

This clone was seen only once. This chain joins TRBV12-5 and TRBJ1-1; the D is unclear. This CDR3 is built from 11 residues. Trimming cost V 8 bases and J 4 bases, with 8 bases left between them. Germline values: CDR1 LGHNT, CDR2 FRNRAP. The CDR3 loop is CASWSGTEAFF. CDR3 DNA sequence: TGTGCTAGTTGGTCGGGCACTGAAGCTTTCTTT.

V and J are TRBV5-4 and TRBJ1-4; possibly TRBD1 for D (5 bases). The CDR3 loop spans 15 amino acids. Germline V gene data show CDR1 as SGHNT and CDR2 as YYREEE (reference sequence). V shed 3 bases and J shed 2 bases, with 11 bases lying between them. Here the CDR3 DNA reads TGTGCCAGCAGCTCCTCCCGGGGGACTAATGAAAAACTGTTTTTT. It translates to CASSSSRGTNEKLFF. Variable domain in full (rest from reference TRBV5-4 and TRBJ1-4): ETGVTQSPTHLIKTRGQQVTLRCSSQSGHNTVSWYQQALGQGPQFIFQYYREEENGRGNFPPRFSGLQFPNYSSELNVNALELDDSALYLCASSSSRGTNEKLFFGSGTQLSVL.